Listed below are T cell receptor beta chains from one sample, sequenced in a study of blood T cell repertoires in COVID-19. TCRdb's table, derived via immunoSEQ multiplex PCR, lists solely in-frame clones and lacks some. The table includes about 240,000 clones, approximately 80% detected once. The sequenced sample was peripheral blood. These receptors all stem from a woman of 80 years or more with acute or convalescent COVID-19. Each CDR3 is given with its conserved first and last residue. The D gene is left open where the match is weak. Clone size is given for some rows only: seen once, a few or many times, or a class if the clone is expanded.

V	size	length	J	D	DNA	CDR3
TRBV10-3	-	12	TRBJ1-3	-	TGTGCCATCCTGGACAGAGGAAACACCATATATTTT	CAILDRGNTIYF
TRBV4-1	-	18	TRBJ2-2	-	TGCGCCAGCAGCGCCACCCCCACCACAGGGCCAGGCACCGGGGAGCTGTTTTTT	CASSATPTTGPGTGELFF
TRBV2	-	14	TRBJ1-2	-	TGTGCCAGCAGGCGAGCTGGCAGCGCGGATGGCTACACCTTC	CASRRAGSADGYTF
TRBV6-1	few	15	TRBJ2-7	TRBD2	TGTGCCAGCAGTGAATTTAGGACTAGGGGATACGAGCAGTACTTC	CASSEFRTRGYEQYF
TRBV28	-	17	TRBJ1-1	TRBD1	TGTGCCAGCAGTTTTAGCGGTACAGGGGGCCGGAACACTGAAGCTTTCTTT	CASSFSGTGGRNTEAFF
TRBV5-1	-	16	TRBJ2-7	TRBD1	TGCGCCAGCAGCGACGGACAGGGTGGGGGGTCCTACGAGCAGTACTTC	CASSDGQGGGSYEQYF
TRBV28	-	13	TRBJ2-3	TRBD2	TGTGCCTGTAGCGGGTCCCCCACAGATACGCAGTATTTT	CACSGSPTDTQYF
TRBV5-1	few	15	TRBJ1-2	TRBD1	TGCGCCAGCAGCTCAAGGACAGGGGCAGTCTATGGCTACACCTTC	CASSSRTGAVYGYTF
TRBV2	once	13	TRBJ2-7	-	TGTGCCAGCAGTGAAGCTAGTTGGTACGAGCAGTACTTC	CASSEASWYEQYF
TRBV6-6	-	15	TRBJ2-3	TRBD1	TGTGCCAGCAGTTTCTGGACAGGTTACACAGATACGCAGTATTTT	CASSFWTGYTDTQYF
TRBV5-1	-	18	TRBJ1-2	TRBD1	TGCGCCAGCAGCTTGGACTCCGGGACAGCGTTAGCTAACTATGGCTACACCTTC	CASSLDSGTALANYGYTF
TRBV14	-	13	TRBJ2-2	TRBD1	TGTGCCAGCAGCGGCCCAGGGGGCCGGGAGCTGTTTTTT	CASSGPGGRELFF
TRBV2	few	15	TRBJ2-7	TRBD1	TGTGCCAGCAGTGAGCTCCGTGACAGGGGCTACGAGCAGTACTTC	CASSELRDRGYEQYF
TRBV3-1/TRBV3-2	few	14	TRBJ1-1	-	TGTGCCAGCAGCCTATGGGTAGGGGACACTGAAGCTTTCTTT	CASSLWVGDTEAFF
TRBV5-1	-	14	TRBJ2-3	-	TGCGCCAGCAGCTTGTCAGGTAGCGCAGATACGCAGTATTTT	CASSLSGSADTQYF
TRBV7-2	-	15	TRBJ2-4	TRBD2	TGTGCCAGCAGCTCCGGGACTAGCGGGGTAAACATTCAGTACTTC	CASSSGTSGVNIQYF
TRBV27	-	14	TRBJ2-3	TRBD2	TGTGCCAGCAGTCGCGGGACTAGATTAAATACGCAGTATTTT	CASSRGTRLNTQYF
TRBV18	-	17	TRBJ1-1	TRBD1	TGTGCCAGCTCACCGCAAGCCGGGACAGGACGTAACACTGAAGCTTTCTTT	CASSPQAGTGRNTEAFF
TRBV27	once	12	TRBJ2-1	-	TGTGCCAGCCATACGGGGGTGGGTGAGCAGTTCTTC	CASHTGVGEQFF
TRBV5-1	-	17	TRBJ2-7	TRBD2	TGCGCCAGCAGTATCAAACCCCAGGGCGGGGGGTCCTACGAGCAGTACTTC	CASSIKPQGGGSYEQYF
TRBV6-6	-	17	TRBJ1-2	TRBD1	TGTGCCAGCAGTCGACCGGGACAGGGGGGAGCTAGCTATGGCTACACCTTC	CASSRPGQGGASYGYTF
TRBV6-5	-	15	TRBJ2-2	-	TGTGCCAGCAGGGGGCTAGGGTTGCACACCGGGGAGCTGTTTTTT	CASRGLGLHTGELFF
TRBV7-2	-	16	TRBJ1-5	TRBD1	TGTGCCAGCAGCTTATCTACAGGGGGGAGCAATCAGCCCCAGCATTTT	CASSLSTGGSNQPQHF
TRBV2	-	13	TRBJ1-2	-	TGTGCCACGACGGGAAGTTCGGGCTATGGCTACACCTTC	CATTGSSGYGYTF
TRBV28	-	14	TRBJ2-5	-	TGTGCCAGCAGTTTAGCGGGAACTAAGGGGACCCAGTACTTC	CASSLAGTKGTQYF
TRBV11-2	-	15	TRBJ2-5	TRBD1	TGTGCCAGCAGCGTTCCCTCGGGACAGGGCGAGACCCAGTACTTC	CASSVPSGQGETQYF
TRBV4-1	few	15	TRBJ2-7	-	TGCGCCAGCAGCCACCCGGGTCGGGGTTTGGACGAGCAGTACTTC	CASSHPGRGLDEQYF
TRBV16	-	14	TRBJ2-2	-	TGTGCCAGCAGCCTTAGAGAGTACACCGGGGAGCTGTTTTTT	CASSLREYTGELFF
TRBV6-6	-	13	TRBJ2-7	-	TGTGCCAGCAGTTACTCCCAGGGCTGGGAGCAGTACTTC	CASSYSQGWEQYF
TRBV28	-	12	TRBJ2-7	-	TGTGCCAGCAGCTCAGACACCTACGAGCAGTACTTC	CASSSDTYEQYF
TRBV18	-	17	TRBJ2-5	TRBD2	TGTGCCAGCTCACCACAGGTGCCTAGCGGGGGTCAAGAGACCCAGTACTTC	CASSPQVPSGGQETQYF
TRBV28	-	12	TRBJ2-7	TRBD1	TGTGCCATCGGGACAGCAACCTACGAGCAGTACTTC	CAIGTATYEQYF
TRBV2	-	11	TRBJ1-4	-	TGTGCCAGCAGTCGACACGAAAAACTGTTTTTT	CASSRHEKLFF
TRBV5-1	-	12	TRBJ2-5	-	TGCGCCAGCAGCTTGGACTCTGGGACCCAGTACTTC	CASSLDSGTQYF
TRBV3-1/TRBV3-2	-	16	TRBJ1-1	-	TGTGCCAGCAGCCCCTGGGCAGGGATGAACAACACTGAAGCTTTCTTT	CASSPWAGMNNTEAFF
TRBV27	-	14	TRBJ2-7	TRBD2	TGTGCCAGCAGCCTAGCGGGGGGACTGTACGAGCAGTACTTC	CASSLAGGLYEQYF
TRBV15	-	14	TRBJ1-5	-	TGTGCCACCAGCAGACAGGGGAGCAATCAGCCCCAGCATTTT	CATSRQGSNQPQHF
TRBV2	once	13	TRBJ1-4	-	TGTGCCAGCAGTGAACGCGAGGCAGACGGACTGTTTTTT	CASSEREADGLFF
TRBV2	-	14	TRBJ2-5	TRBD2	TGTGCCAGTGGGTTCGGGGGGGCCTCAGTGGCCCAGTACTTC	CASGFGGASVAQYF
TRBV30	-	12	TRBJ1-2	-	TGTGCCTCCTGGCAGGGCGACTATGGCTACACCTTC	CASWQGDYGYTF
TRBV2	-	13	TRBJ2-5	-	TGTGCCACGAGACAGGTTAACCAAGAGACCCAGTACTTC	CATRQVNQETQYF
TRBV6-4	-	15	TRBJ1-6	-	TGTGCCAGCAGTGAGATGGGGAGGGTCGGGTCACCCCTCCACTTT	CASSEMGRVGSPLHF
TRBV4-1	-	17	TRBJ1-6	-	TGCGCCAGCAGCCAAGATCCGATTACAGGATTGACTTCACCCCTCCACTTT	CASSQDPITGLTSPLHF
TRBV6-5	-	14	TRBJ1-5	-	TGTGCCAGCAGTACCCGGACACCTAATCAGCCCCAGCATTTT	CASSTRTPNQPQHF
TRBV6-6	-	15	TRBJ2-5	TRBD1	TGTGCCAGCAGTTACCCAGGACAGGGAAGAGAGACCCAGTACTTC	CASSYPGQGRETQYF
TRBV28	-	15	TRBJ1-2	-	TGTGCCAGCAGTTTATTGCGGGGCTTAGTCGGAGGCTACACCTTC	CASSLLRGLVGGYTF